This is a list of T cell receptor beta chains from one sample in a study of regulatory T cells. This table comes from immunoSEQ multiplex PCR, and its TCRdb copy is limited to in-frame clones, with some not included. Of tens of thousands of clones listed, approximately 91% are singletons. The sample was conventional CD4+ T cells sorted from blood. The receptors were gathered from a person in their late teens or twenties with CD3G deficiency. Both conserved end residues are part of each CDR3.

cdr3_aa: CASSKPGGGVYEQYF
v_call: TRBV28
j_call: TRBJ2-7

cdr3_aa: CASRESGPNRYEQYF
v_call: TRBV28
j_call: TRBJ2-7

cdr3_aa: CASSQEGGGQPQHF
v_call: TRBV4-1
j_call: TRBJ1-5

cdr3_aa: CASSYTGTSGGANTGELFF
v_call: TRBV7-9
j_call: TRBJ2-2

cdr3_aa: CASSRTSGPYEQYF
v_call: TRBV7-2
j_call: TRBJ2-7

cdr3_aa: CASSFGSNTEAFF
v_call: TRBV6-5
j_call: TRBJ1-1

cdr3_aa: CASSRRVRDTGELFF
v_call: TRBV28
j_call: TRBJ2-2

cdr3_aa: CASSLTGGTGELFF
v_call: TRBV5-1
j_call: TRBJ2-2

cdr3_aa: CASSEGQGHETYEQYF
v_call: TRBV7-8
j_call: TRBJ2-7

cdr3_aa: CASSLAGYWTDTQYF
v_call: TRBV5-1
j_call: TRBJ2-3

cdr3_aa: CASSARSYEQYF
v_call: TRBV28
j_call: TRBJ2-7

cdr3_aa: CASSWGGTDTQYF
v_call: TRBV28
j_call: TRBJ2-3

cdr3_aa: CASSLAAENIQYF
v_call: TRBV28
j_call: TRBJ2-4

cdr3_aa: CASSLGDRAGETQYF
v_call: TRBV7-9
j_call: TRBJ2-5

cdr3_aa: CASSFPAPEGSSGYTF
v_call: TRBV28
j_call: TRBJ1-2

cdr3_aa: CASSETGGGQPQHF
v_call: TRBV6-1
j_call: TRBJ1-5

cdr3_aa: CASSLSGRPQHF
v_call: TRBV28
j_call: TRBJ1-5

cdr3_aa: CASSYGGQGTDTQYF
v_call: TRBV6-6
j_call: TRBJ2-3

cdr3_aa: CASKPHLHF
v_call: TRBV6-6
j_call: TRBJ1-6

cdr3_aa: CASRNTRGSTEAFF
v_call: TRBV6-5
j_call: TRBJ1-1

cdr3_aa: CASSLSVNEKLFF
v_call: TRBV6-1
j_call: TRBJ1-4

cdr3_aa: CASSPTSGVADTQYF
v_call: TRBV7-9
j_call: TRBJ2-3

cdr3_aa: CASSSGGDTDTQYF
v_call: TRBV5-1
j_call: TRBJ2-3

cdr3_aa: CASSSSSGSNYEQFF
v_call: TRBV27
j_call: TRBJ2-1

cdr3_aa: CASSELGRTYEQYF
v_call: TRBV6-1
j_call: TRBJ2-7

cdr3_aa: CASGGGAYEQYF
v_call: TRBV10-3
j_call: TRBJ2-7